This T cell receptor (beta chain) was obtained from a study of T cell repertoires in cytomegalovirus infection. TCRdb re-derived calls from the reads in MiXCR, one entry per CDR3 protein. The top ten clones hold around 12% of a sample with 700,000 to 950,000 distinct CDR3 sequences, around a third of them seen once. This clonotype has at least ten counts. Its target is not known. The CDR3 length is 14 residues. V shed 3 bases and J shed 1 base, with 6 bases lying between them. Looked up from germline, CDR1 is SGHVS and CDR2 is FNYEAQ. The V and J genes are TRBV7-6 and TRBJ2-2, with a possible D match to TRBD2 (5 bases). The sample in question was cultured CD8+ T cells from PBMCs, obtained from culture after CMV antigen stimulation. The receptor comes from a human donor in good health (CMV status not recorded). Some clones in this sample may be carry-over from other donors' samples. In DNA form, the CDR3 reads TGTGCCAGCAGCTTCGGGGAGAACACCGGGGAGCTGTTTTTT. Translation: CASSFGENTGELFF.